This T cell receptor beta chain stems from a study of T cells in Graves' hyperthyroidism and ophthalmopathy. Findings and limits, study-wide: Appearing also in blood were most of the thyroid clonotypes expanded above 0.001.

There were TCR beta CDR3 regions amplified from RNA transcripts. With the HTBI primer set, the TCR CDR3 went through a first round of RT-PCR. TCRdb itself ran the multiplex PCR reads through MiXCR, one entry per CDR3 protein. The data contain about 340,000 distinct CDR3 sequences, 15% to 20% of them singletons. This clonotype showed up just a few times. Its cognate antigen is unknown. The V end lost 6 bases, the J end lost 1 base, and 10 bases lay between the germline ends. The CDR3 length is 13 residues. Germline loops: CDR1 SGHDT, CDR2 YYEEEE. The sequence was obtained from a woman aged 45-65 years with Graves' hyperthyroidism. Sequencing was carried out using blood. The genes are TRBV5-6 and TRBJ2-5; a weak D match, TRBD1 (6 bases). The CDR3 DNA follows: TGTGCCAGCAACCGGGACATCCAAGAGACCCAGTACTTC. This translates into CASNRDIQETQYF.